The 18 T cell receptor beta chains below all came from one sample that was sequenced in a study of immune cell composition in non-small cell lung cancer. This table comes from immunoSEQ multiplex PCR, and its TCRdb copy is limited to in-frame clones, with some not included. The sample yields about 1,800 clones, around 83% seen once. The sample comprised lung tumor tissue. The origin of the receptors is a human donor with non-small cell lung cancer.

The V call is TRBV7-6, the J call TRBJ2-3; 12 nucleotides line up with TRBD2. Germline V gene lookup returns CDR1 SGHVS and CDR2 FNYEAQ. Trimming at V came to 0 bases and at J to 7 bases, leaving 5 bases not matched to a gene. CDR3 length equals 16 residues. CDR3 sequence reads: CASSLAASGRDYTQYF. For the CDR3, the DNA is TGTGCCAGCAGCTTAGCGGCTAGCGGGAGGGATTATACGCAGTATTTT.

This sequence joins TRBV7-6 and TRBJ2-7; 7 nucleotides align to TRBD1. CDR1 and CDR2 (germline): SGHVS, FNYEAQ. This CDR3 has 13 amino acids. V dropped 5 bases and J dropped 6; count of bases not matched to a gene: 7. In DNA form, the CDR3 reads TGTGCCAGCAGCCCGGGCCAGGGGGTCGAGCAGTACTTC. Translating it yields CASSPGQGVEQYF.

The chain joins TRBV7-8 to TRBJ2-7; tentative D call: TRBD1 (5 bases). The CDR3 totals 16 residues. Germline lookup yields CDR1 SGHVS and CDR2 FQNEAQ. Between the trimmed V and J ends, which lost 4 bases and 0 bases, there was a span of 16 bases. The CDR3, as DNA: TGTGCCAGCAGCTATGGCAGGGTGTCGAGCTCCTACGAGCAGTACTTC. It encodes CASSYGRVSSSYEQYF.

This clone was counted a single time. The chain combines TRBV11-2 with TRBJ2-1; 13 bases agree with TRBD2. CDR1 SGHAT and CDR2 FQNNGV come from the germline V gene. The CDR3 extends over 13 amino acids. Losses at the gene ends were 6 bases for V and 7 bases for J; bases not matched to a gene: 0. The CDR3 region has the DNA TGTGCCAGCAGGACTAGCGGGAGGAATGAGCAGTTCTTC. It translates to CASRTSGRNEQFF.

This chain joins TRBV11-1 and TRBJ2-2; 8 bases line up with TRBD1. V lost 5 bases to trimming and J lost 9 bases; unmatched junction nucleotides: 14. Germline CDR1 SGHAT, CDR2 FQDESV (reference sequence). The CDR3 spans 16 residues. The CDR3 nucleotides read TGTGCCAGCAGCGAATTTGGACAGGGTCGTCACCGGGAGCTGTTTTTT. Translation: CASSEFGQGRHRELFF.

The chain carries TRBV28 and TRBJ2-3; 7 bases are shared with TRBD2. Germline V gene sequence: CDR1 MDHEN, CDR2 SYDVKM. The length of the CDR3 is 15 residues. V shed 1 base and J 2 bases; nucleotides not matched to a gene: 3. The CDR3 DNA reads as TGTGCCAGCAGTTTATTAAGCGGGAACACAGATACGCAGTATTTT. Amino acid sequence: CASSLLSGNTDTQYF.

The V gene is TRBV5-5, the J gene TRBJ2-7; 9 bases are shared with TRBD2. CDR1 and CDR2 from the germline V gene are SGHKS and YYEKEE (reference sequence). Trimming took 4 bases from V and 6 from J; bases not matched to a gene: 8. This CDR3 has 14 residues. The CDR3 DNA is TGTGCCAGCAGCCCATGGCGGGAGGGCCGCGAGCAGTACTTC. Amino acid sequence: CASSPWREGREQYF.

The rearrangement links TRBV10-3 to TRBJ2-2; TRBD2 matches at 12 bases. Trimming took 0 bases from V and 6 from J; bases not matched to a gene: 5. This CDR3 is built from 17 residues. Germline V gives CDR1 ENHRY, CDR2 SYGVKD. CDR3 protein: CAISESTSGSASGELFF. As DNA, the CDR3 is TGTGCCATCAGTGAGTCGACTAGCGGGAGTGCCTCCGGGGAGCTGTTTTTT.

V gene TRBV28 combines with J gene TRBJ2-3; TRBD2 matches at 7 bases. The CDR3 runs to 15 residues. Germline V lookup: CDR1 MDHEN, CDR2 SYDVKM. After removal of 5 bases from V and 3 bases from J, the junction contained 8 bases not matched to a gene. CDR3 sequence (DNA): TGTGCCAGCAGTCCGGCAAGCGGGAAGACAGATACGCAGTATTTT. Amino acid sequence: CASSPASGKTDTQYF.

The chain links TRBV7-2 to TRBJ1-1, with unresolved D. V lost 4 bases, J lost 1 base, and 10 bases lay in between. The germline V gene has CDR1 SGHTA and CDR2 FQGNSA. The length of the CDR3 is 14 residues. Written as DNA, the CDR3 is TGTGCCAGCAGCTATGGACGGGGGAACACTGAAGCTTTCTTT. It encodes CASSYGRGNTEAFF.

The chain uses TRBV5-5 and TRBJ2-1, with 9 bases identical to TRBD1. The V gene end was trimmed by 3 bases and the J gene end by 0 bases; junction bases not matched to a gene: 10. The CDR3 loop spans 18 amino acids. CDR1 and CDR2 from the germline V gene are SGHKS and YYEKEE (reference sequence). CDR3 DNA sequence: TGTGCCAGCAGCTCTAATCCTACAGGGGGCGACTCCTACAATGAGCAGTTCTTC. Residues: CASSSNPTGGDSYNEQFF. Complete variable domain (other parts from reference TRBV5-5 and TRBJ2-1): DAGVTQSPTHLIKTRGQQVTLRCSPISGHKSVSWYQQVLGQGPQFIFQYYEKEERGRGNFPDRFSARQFPNYSSELNVNALLLGDSALYLCASSSNPTGGDSYNEQFFGPGTRLTVL.

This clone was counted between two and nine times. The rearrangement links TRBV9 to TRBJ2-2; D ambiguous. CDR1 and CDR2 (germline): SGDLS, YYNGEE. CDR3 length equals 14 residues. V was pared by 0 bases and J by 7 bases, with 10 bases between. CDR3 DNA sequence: TGTGCCAGCAGCGTAGCCGCCAATAGCGGGGAGCTGTTTTTT. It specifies CASSVAANSGELFF.

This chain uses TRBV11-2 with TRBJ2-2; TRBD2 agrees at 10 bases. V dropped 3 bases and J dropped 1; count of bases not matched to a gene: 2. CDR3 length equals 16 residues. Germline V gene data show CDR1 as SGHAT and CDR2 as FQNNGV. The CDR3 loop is CASSFRTSGNTGELFF. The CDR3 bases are TGTGCCAGCAGCTTTCGGACTAGCGGGAACACCGGGGAGCTGTTTTTT.

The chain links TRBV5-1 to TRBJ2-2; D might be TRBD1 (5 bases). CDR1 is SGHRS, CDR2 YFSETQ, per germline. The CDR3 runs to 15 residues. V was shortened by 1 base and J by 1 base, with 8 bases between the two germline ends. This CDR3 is CASSLTTGNTGELFF. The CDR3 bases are TGCGCCAGCAGCTTGACAACAGGGAACACCGGGGAGCTGTTTTTT.

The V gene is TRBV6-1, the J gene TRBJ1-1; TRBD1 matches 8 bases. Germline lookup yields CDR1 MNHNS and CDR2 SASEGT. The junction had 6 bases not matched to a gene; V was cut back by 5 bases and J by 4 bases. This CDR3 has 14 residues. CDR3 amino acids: CASSPRTGSTEAFF. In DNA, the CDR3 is TGTGCCAGCAGTCCCCGGACAGGGAGCACTGAAGCTTTCTTT.

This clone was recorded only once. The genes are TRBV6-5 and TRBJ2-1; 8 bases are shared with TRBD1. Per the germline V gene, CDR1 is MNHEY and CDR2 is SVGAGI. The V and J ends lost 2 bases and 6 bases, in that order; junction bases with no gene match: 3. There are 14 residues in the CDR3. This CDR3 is CASSYLQGVNEQFF. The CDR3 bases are TGTGCCAGCAGTTACCTACAGGGGGTCAATGAGCAGTTCTTC.

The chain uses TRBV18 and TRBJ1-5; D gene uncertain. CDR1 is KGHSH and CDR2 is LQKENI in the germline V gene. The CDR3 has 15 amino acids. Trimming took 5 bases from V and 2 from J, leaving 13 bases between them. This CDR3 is CASSVGPAGNQPQHF. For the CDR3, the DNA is TGTGCCAGCTCAGTAGGCCCAGCGGGCAATCAGCCCCAGCATTTT. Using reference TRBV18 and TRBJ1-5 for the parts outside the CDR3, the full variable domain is NAGVMQNPRHLVRRRGQEARLRCSPMKGHSHVYWYRQLPEEGLKFMVYLQKENIIDESGMPKERFSAEFPKEGPSILRIQQVVRGDSAAYFCASSVGPAGNQPQHFGDGTRLSIL.

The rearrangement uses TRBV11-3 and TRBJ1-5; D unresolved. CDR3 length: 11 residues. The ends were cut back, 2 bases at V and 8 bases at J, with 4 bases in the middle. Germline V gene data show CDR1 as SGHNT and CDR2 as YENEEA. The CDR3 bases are TGTGCCAGCAGCTTACGAGAGCCCCAGCATTTT. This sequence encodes CASSLREPQHF.